One and the same sample provided the 27 T cell receptor beta chains below, sequenced in a study of radiotherapy plus CTLA-4 blockade in lung cancer. TCRdb keeps only in-frame clones here, not all; method: immunoSEQ multiplex PCR. Of tens of thousands of clones listed, 55% to 75% are singletons. The input for sequencing was peripheral blood, taken from a patient treated with radiotherapy plus ipilimumab. The receptors come from a human donor with non-small cell lung cancer who had stable disease on radiotherapy plus ipilimumab.

The V and J genes are TRBV5-4 and TRBJ2-2, with TRBD1 matching over 10 bases. This CDR3 has 14 amino acids. V was clipped by 3 bases and J by 7 bases; unmatched bases: 3. Germline V gene lookup returns CDR1 SGHNT and CDR2 YYREEE (reference sequence). This CDR3 is CASSWDRGYGELFF. CDR3 nucleotide sequence: TGTGCCAGCAGCTGGGACAGGGGTTACGGGGAGCTGTTTTTT.

V usage is TRBV11-2 and J usage is TRBJ1-2, with 8 bases fitting TRBD1. Germline-derived CDR1 and CDR2 are SGHAT and FQNNGV. The CDR3 is 13 residues long. The J segment lost 5 bases and the V segment lost 5 bases, leaving 4 bases of the junction unmatched. CDR3 bases: TGTGCCAGCAGCCTTTACAGGGGGTATGGCTACACCTTC. Translating it yields CASSLYRGYGYTF.

Points on this clone: As the CDR3 is not closed by the conserved phenylalanine or tryptophan, this likely results from a read error. The DNA is omitted, as the CDR3 cannot be located on it reliably, and the CDR3 follows TCRdb's listing. The V gene is TRBV23-1, the J gene TRBJ2-7; the table's D call TRBD2 went unverified against the DNA. TRBV23-1 is filed as an ORF, its function uncertain. The length of the CDR3 is 12 amino acids, counting both ends. The CDR3 is CDKGGLSGSSSR.

The chain has TRBV7-2 and TRBJ2-7, with 7 bases lining up with TRBD1. This CDR3 has 14 amino acids. Looked up from germline, CDR1 is SGHTA and CDR2 is FQGNSA. The V segment lost 5 bases and the J segment 0 bases; nucleotides outside the gene matches: 4. In DNA form, the CDR3 reads TGTGCCAGCAGCCCCAGACAGGGCTCCTACGAGCAGTACTTC. It specifies CASSPRQGSYEQYF.

The chain has TRBV5-6 and TRBJ1-6; D is perhaps TRBD1 (5 bases). V lost 0 bases to trimming and J lost 6 bases, with 7 bases between them. The CDR3 loop spans 14 amino acids. In germline, CDR1 is SGHDT, CDR2 YYEEEE. The chain's CDR3 is CASSLGQLNSPLHF. CDR3 nucleotide sequence: TGTGCCAGCAGCTTGGGACAGCTTAATTCACCCCTCCACTTT.

The J gene is TRBJ2-4, the V gene TRBV5-4; D is perhaps TRBD2 (5 bases). V lost 4 bases and J 8 bases, leaving 19 bases between the germline ends. CDR1 and CDR2 (germline): SGHNT, YYREEE (reference sequence). The CDR3 runs to 15 residues. DNA of the CDR3: TGTGCCAGCAGCCCGACCGGGAAGCCCTCGGACATTCAGTACTTC. Translating gives CASSPTGKPSDIQYF.

This sequence joins TRBV7-2 and TRBJ1-6; 10 bases line up with TRBD1. Germline V gene lookup returns CDR1 SGHTA and CDR2 FQGNSA. Unmatched junction bases numbered 8, after V lost 3 bases and J lost 6 bases. The CDR3 spans 17 residues. For the CDR3, the DNA is TGTGCCAGCAGCTTCCCAGTCGGGGACAGGGGTAATTCACCCCTCCACTTT. Its translation is CASSFPVGDRGNSPLHF. Supplemented by reference TRBV7-2 and TRBJ1-6, the full variable domain reads GAGVSQSPSNKVTEKGKDVELRCDPISGHTALYWYRQSLGQGLEFLIYFQGNSAPDKSGLPSDRFSAERTGGSVSTLTIQRTQQEDSAVYLCASSFPVGDRGNSPLHFGNGTRLTVT.

Turning to this clone: The junction and the germline gene differ at one end; a read error may be behind it. J is TRBJ1-2 and V is TRBV5-1; 7 nucleotides agree with TRBD1. Germline V gene data show CDR1 as SGHRS and CDR2 as YFSETQ. The CDR3 is 13 residues long. The CDR3 spells CASSATGIYGHTF. The CDR3 bases are TGCGCCAGCAGCGCGACAGGGATCTATGGCCACACCTTC.

This chain uses TRBV7-9 with TRBJ1-4; maybe TRBD1 (5 bases). The V gene's germline CDR1 is SEHNR and CDR2 FQNEAQ (reference sequence). The V gene lost 9 bases and the J gene lost 4 bases, with 9 bases spanning the gap. CDR3 length: 12 amino acids. The CDR3 DNA is TGTGCCAGTGACAGTTTTAATGAAAAACTGTTTTTT. This gives the protein CASDSFNEKLFF.

CDR3 protein: CASSLSSTGLNYGYTF. The CDR3 DNA reads as TGTGCCAGCAGCTTATCCTCGACAGGCTTGAACTATGGCTACACCTTC. The chain carries TRBV11-3 and TRBJ1-2; D is possibly TRBD1 (6 bases). The CDR3 contains 16 residues. Germline V lookup: CDR1 SGHNT, CDR2 YENEEA. V was cut by 2 bases and J by 2 bases, with 15 bases left in between.

The rearrangement joins TRBV29-1 to TRBJ2-3; D gene ambiguous. Trimming removed 2 bases at V and 6 bases at J, with 6 bases between. The CDR3 covers 11 residues. Germline values: CDR1 SQVTM, CDR2 ANQGSEA. The CDR3 protein is CSVESYDTQYF. The CDR3 region has the DNA TGCAGCGTTGAATCCTATGATACGCAGTATTTT.

This clone was observed a handful of times. This rearrangement joins TRBV7-3 to TRBJ1-1, with 7 bases that match TRBD1. This CDR3 is 13 amino acids long. The J segment lost 5 bases and the V segment lost 4 bases, leaving 4 bases of the junction unmatched. Looked up from germline, CDR1 is SGHTA and CDR2 is FQGTGA. The CDR3 sequence: CASSYTGETEAFF. CDR3 DNA sequence: TGTGCCAGCAGCTACACAGGGGAAACTGAAGCTTTCTTT. The variable domain in full, with the rest retrieved from reference TRBV7-3 and TRBJ1-1, is GAGVSQTPSNKVTEKGKYVELRCDPISGHTALYWYRQSLGQGPEFLIYFQGTGAADDSGLPNDRFFAVRPEGSVSTLKIQRTERGDSAVYLCASSYTGETEAFFGQGTRLTVV.

V gene TRBV9 combines with J gene TRBJ1-2; D is ambiguous. The germline V gene has CDR1 SGDLS and CDR2 YYNGEE. The CDR3 runs 15 residues. Trimming pared 0 bases from V and 4 bases from J, leaving 13 bases between. The CDR3 loop is CASSVDPGELYGYTF. The CDR3 DNA follows: TGTGCCAGCAGCGTAGACCCTGGGGAGCTCTATGGCTACACCTTC.

This chain links TRBV30 with TRBJ2-7; possibly TRBD1 for D (6 bases). The CDR3 is 13 residues long. V was shortened by 1 base and J by 6 bases, with 13 bases between the two germline ends. Germline CDR1 and CDR2: GTSNPN and SVGIG (reference sequence). CDR3 protein: CAWSDQQGSEQYF. In DNA, the CDR3 is TGTGCCTGGAGTGATCAACAGGGTAGCGAGCAGTACTTC.

This clone was recorded once. The chain carries TRBV5-1 and TRBJ2-7, with 10 bases identical to TRBD1. The CDR3 extends over 14 amino acids. The ends lost 4 bases at V and 2 bases at J; junction bases unmatched: 3. In germline, CDR1 is SGHRS, CDR2 YFSETQ. The CDR3 DNA sequence: TGCGCCAGCAGCACCGGGACAGGGGCCTACGAGCAGTACTTC. Protein: CASSTGTGAYEQYF.

This clone has only one observation. The chain employs TRBV5-1 and TRBJ2-3, with D perhaps matching TRBD1 (6 bases). The V end lost 6 bases, the J end lost 3 bases, and 14 bases lay between the germline ends. Germline-derived CDR1 and CDR2 are SGHRS and YFSETQ. The CDR3 has 14 residues. As DNA, the CDR3 is TGCGCCAGCAACCAGGGGAGAACGACAGATACGCAGTATTTT. Amino acid sequence: CASNQGRTTDTQYF.

In its sample, this clone was seen a few times. The chain is built from TRBV18 and TRBJ1-2, with D possibly matching TRBD1 (5 bases). V was cut by 6 bases and J by 8 bases, with 22 bases left in between. This CDR3 is built from 15 residues. CDR1 is KGHSH, CDR2 LQKENI, per germline. Here the CDR3 DNA reads TGTGCCAGCTCTCTCTCCCTAGGGGCGGCGGAGGGCTACACCTTC. Its protein is CASSLSLGAAEGYTF.

This clone has just a few counts. This chain connects TRBV6-6 to TRBJ1-6; D not certain. CDR3 length: 15 amino acids. V gave up 6 bases and J gave up 0 bases, with 9 bases separating them. The germline V gene encodes CDR1 MNHNY and CDR2 SVGAGI (reference sequence). This CDR3 reads CASRPAGSYNSPLHF. The CDR3 bases are TGTGCCAGCAGACCGGCAGGCTCCTATAATTCACCCCTCCACTTT.

The chain uses TRBV6-6 and TRBJ2-1; 9 bases fit TRBD1. Germline CDR1 MNHNY, CDR2 SVGAGI (reference sequence). The CDR3 has 16 amino acids. V was clipped by 6 bases and J by 6 bases; unmatched bases: 12. CDR3 loop: CASRPTTGGGGNEQFF. In DNA form, the CDR3 reads TGTGCCAGCAGACCCACCACAGGGGGCGGGGGCAATGAGCAGTTCTTC.

The rearrangement uses TRBV5-1 and TRBJ1-1, with 10 bases fitting TRBD1. The CDR3 is 15 residues long. Germline CDR1 SGHRS, CDR2 YFSETQ. Germline trimming cut 3 bases from V and 4 bases from J; bases unmatched to any gene: 6. The DNA for the CDR3 is TGCGCCAGCAGCTCTTCCGGGACAGGGGTCACTGAAGCTTTCTTT. Translating gives CASSSSGTGVTEAFF.

This sequence joins TRBV11-2 and TRBJ2-3, with a possible D match to TRBD1 (9 bases). V shed 5 bases and J shed 4 bases, with 22 bases lying between them. CDR3 length equals 17 residues. From germline, CDR1 is SGHAT and CDR2 FQNNGV. CDR3 sequence reads: CASSRAGGQGRADTQYF. Here the CDR3 DNA reads TGTGCCAGCAGCCGCGCGGGGGGACAGGGTAGAGCAGATACGCAGTATTTT.

This chain joins TRBV6-5 and TRBJ2-7; TRBD2 is a possible D gene (5 bases). The V end was cut by 5 bases, the J end by 7 bases, with 12 bases between. CDR3 length equals 12 residues. The germline gives CDR1 MNHEY, CDR2 SVGAGI. CDR3 region: CASSATEVEQYF. CDR3 nucleotides: TGTGCCAGCAGTGCCACGGAGGTGGAGCAGTACTTC.

The V gene is TRBV15, the J gene TRBJ1-2; D possibly corresponds to TRBD1 (6 bases). The CDR3 has 16 amino acids. Trimming cost V 3 bases and J 1 base, with 15 bases left between them. Germline V gene data show CDR1 as LNHNV and CDR2 as YYDKDF (reference sequence). DNA of the CDR3: TGTGCCACCAGCAGGGGGAGGGGGTCAAATAACTATGGCTACACCTTC. Its translation is CATSRGRGSNNYGYTF.

This clone was seen a few times. The chain combines TRBV11-1 with TRBJ2-5; 7 nucleotides line up with TRBD1. The ends lost 1 base at V and 7 bases at J; junction bases unmatched: 3. CDR1 is SGHAT, CDR2 FQDESV, per germline (reference sequence). The CDR3 has 13 residues. CDR3 region: CASSLGTGGTQYF. CDR3 sequence (DNA): TGTGCCAGCAGCTTAGGGACAGGAGGGACCCAGTACTTC.

This clone was recorded a few times. The chain has TRBV6-1 and TRBJ1-6, with D tentatively TRBD1 (5 bases). V was trimmed by 5 bases and J by 9 bases, leaving 17 bases between them. Looked up from germline, CDR1 is MNHNS and CDR2 is SASEGT. The CDR3 runs to 15 residues. The CDR3 DNA is TGTGCCAGCAGTTCCCCGGGGGGGGATTTTTCACCCCTCCACTTT. This gives the protein CASSSPGGDFSPLHF.

The chain employs TRBV12-5 and TRBJ2-2, with 10 bases aligning to TRBD2. Germline V gives CDR1 LGHNT, CDR2 FRNRAP. This CDR3 has 18 amino acids. The trim removed 2 bases at V and 6 bases at J, leaving 12 bases unmatched. The CDR3 spells CASGLSWKAGGRAGELFF. The CDR3 DNA follows: TGTGCTAGTGGTTTGAGTTGGAAAGCGGGGGGGAGGGCCGGGGAGCTGTTTTTT.

This clone was recorded a few times. The sample has other DNA sequences that encode this CDR3 too. The chain carries TRBV27 and TRBJ1-5; D not resolved. V lost 2 bases and J lost 2, with 10 bases in between. Looked up from germline, CDR1 is MNHEY and CDR2 is SMNVEV (reference sequence). The CDR3 consists of 15 residues. In DNA form, the CDR3 reads TGTGCCAGCAGTTTACGAGGGATAGGCAATCAGCCCCAGCATTTT. This encodes CASSLRGIGNQPQHF.